The 28 T cell receptor beta chains given below trace back to one sample, sequenced in a study of human T cells and chemical hapten exposure. Time point reported: patch test 2, 6 weeks after DPC sensitization. The treatment was: therapeutic diphenylcyclopropenone sensitization with weekly scalp DPC. TCRdb re-called the RACE reads with MiXCR, one entry per CDR3 protein. The sample includes hundreds of thousands of distinct CDR3 sequences, about 6% of them seen just once. This material consisted of whole blood, taken in connection with sensitization to the hapten diphenylcyclopropenone (DPC). These receptors were collected from a woman aged 18-35 years with alopecia areata. Some clones in this sample may be carry-over from other donors' samples.

The chain carries TRBV10-3 and TRBJ1-2; D call uncertain. This CDR3 has 16 amino acids. Between the trimmed V and J ends, which lost 6 bases and 8 bases, there was a span of 25 bases. Germline loops: CDR1 ENHRY, CDR2 SYGVKD. CDR3 sequence reads: CAIRDREPKRPWGYTF. The CDR3 DNA follows: TGTGCCATCAGAGACCGGGAACCCAAACGCCCTTGGGGCTACACCTTC.

This clonotype was found a few times. The V call is TRBV6-2 or TRBV6-3, the J call TRBJ2-7; 8 bases agree with TRBD2. Germline-derived CDR1 and CDR2 are MNHEY and SVGEGT. V lost 0 bases, J lost 7 bases, and 20 bases stayed unmatched. The CDR3 covers 19 residues. The CDR3 nucleotides read TGTGCCAGCAGTTACTCGACGGTTATAGCGGGACTCCCTGCCGAGGAGCAGTACTTC. Translated: CASSYSTVIAGLPAEEQYF.

The rearrangement links TRBV20-1 to TRBJ1-6; D uncertain. The CDR3 runs to 13 residues. In germline, CDR1 is DFQATT, CDR2 SNEGSKA (reference sequence). Trimming cost V 1 base and J 10 bases, with 11 bases left between them. In nucleotides, the CDR3 is TGCAGTGCTAGAGCCATCGAAGGGTCACCCCTCCACTTT. Amino acid sequence: CSARAIEGSPLHF.

This rearrangement joins TRBV5-5 to TRBJ1-5, with 8 bases identical to TRBD1. The CDR3 loop spans 15 amino acids. With V trimmed by 2 bases and J by 6 bases, 7 bases remained unmatched. From germline, CDR1 is SGHKS and CDR2 YYEKEE (reference sequence). In DNA form, the CDR3 reads TGTGCCAGCAGCTTAGTTGGGACAGGACTTCAGCCCCAGCATTTT. This codes for CASSLVGTGLQPQHF.

In this sample, this clonotype turned up many times. This sequence joins TRBV28 and TRBJ1-2, with TRBD1 matching 8 bases. Trimming took 5 bases from V and 4 from J; bases not matched to a gene: 6. CDR3 length: 14 amino acids. The germline CDR1 and CDR2 sequences are MDHEN and SYDVKM. CDR3: CASSPAGTGYGYTF. In nucleotides, the CDR3 is TGTGCCAGCAGTCCCGCCGGGACAGGCTATGGCTACACCTTC.

This clonotype was counted ten times or more. Given a much more abundant clone one base away, this may be a read error. This rearrangement joins TRBV6-2 or TRBV6-3 to TRBJ1-1; D is ambiguous. The CDR3 runs to 11 residues. The germline gives CDR1 MNHEY, CDR2 SVGEGT. Between the trimmed V and J ends, which lost 6 bases and 5 bases, there was a span of 7 bases. The CDR3 protein is CASSHGTEAFF. The CDR3, as DNA: TGTGCCAGCAGCCACGGGACTGAAGCTTTCTTT.

This chain connects TRBV12-3 or TRBV12-4 to TRBJ2-1; 12 bases line up with TRBD2. J was trimmed by 7 bases and V by 2 bases; bases with no gene match: 12. This CDR3 has 18 residues. CDR3 residues: CASSLLRSSGGALNEQFF. Written as DNA, the CDR3 is TGTGCCAGCAGTTTACTCAGGTCTAGCGGGGGGGCCCTAAATGAGCAGTTCTTC.

J is TRBJ1-6 and V is TRBV10-3; unclear D gene. The CDR3 totals 14 residues. V was cut by 4 bases and J by 10 bases, with 14 bases left in between. Looked up from germline, CDR1 is ENHRY and CDR2 is SYGVKD. The CDR3 here is CAISGSDADSPLHF. Here the CDR3 DNA reads TGTGCCATCAGTGGGTCAGACGCGGACTCACCCCTCCACTTT.

This clonotype turned up a few times. The rearrangement links TRBV12-3 or TRBV12-4 to TRBJ2-7; TRBD1 matches at 8 bases. V was pared by 7 bases and J by 2 bases, with 4 bases of the junction left unmatched. This CDR3 comprises 13 residues. CDR3 sequence reads: CASTLDRAYEQYF. CDR3 nucleotides: TGTGCCAGCACCTTGGACAGGGCCTACGAGCAGTACTTC.

This clonotype appeared a few times. The J gene is TRBJ2-6, the V gene TRBV4-1, with TRBD1 matching over 10 bases. The CDR3 runs to 19 residues. Looked up from germline, CDR1 is MGHRA and CDR2 is YSYEKL. V shed 2 bases and J 0 bases; nucleotides not matched to a gene: 7. CDR3 sequence reads: CASSQRRDRGRSGANVLTF. CDR3 bases: TGCGCCAGCAGCCAACGCCGGGACAGGGGCCGCTCTGGGGCCAACGTCCTGACTTTC.

This chain uses TRBV4-3 with TRBJ2-5; the D gene is possibly TRBD1 (6 bases). CDR1 and CDR2 (germline): LGHNA, YSLEER. The CDR3 is 17 residues long. V lost 1 base, J lost 5 bases, and 20 bases lay in between. The CDR3 spells CASSQVFRGGVGETQYF. CDR3 sequence (DNA): TGCGCCAGCAGCCAAGTCTTCCGAGGGGGTGTCGGGGAGACCCAGTACTTC.

The genes are TRBV19 and TRBJ2-4; 9 nucleotides line up with TRBD2. V dropped 2 bases and J dropped 8; count of bases not matched to a gene: 4. Germline loops: CDR1 LNHDA, CDR2 SQIVND (reference sequence). CDR3 length: 14 residues. This chain's CDR3 is CASSILAGGDIQYF. The CDR3 DNA sequence: TGTGCCAGTAGTATACTGGCGGGGGGGGACATTCAGTACTTC. Filled out from reference TRBV19 and TRBJ2-4, the complete variable domain reads DGGITQSPKYLFRKEGQNVTLSCEQNLNHDAMYWYRQDPGQGLRLIYYSQIVNDFQKGDIAEGYSVSREKKESFPLTVTSAQKNPTAFYLCASSILAGGDIQYFGAGTRLSVL.

This chain joins TRBV29-1 and TRBJ2-1, with unresolved D. CDR1 and CDR2 (germline): SQVTM, ANQGSEA. The CDR3 loop spans 12 amino acids. V was pared by 6 bases and J by 9 bases, with 15 bases between. The CDR3: CSVYAVLFEQFF. The CDR3 bases are TGCAGCGTCTACGCGGTCTTATTTGAGCAGTTCTTC.

This clonotype was seen many times. The chain couples TRBV12-3 or TRBV12-4 to TRBJ1-5; D is undetermined. Trimming took off 5 bases at V and 0 bases at J, with 5 bases between the two ends. This CDR3 is 13 amino acids long. The DNA of the CDR3 is TGTGCCAGCAGTGTCGATAGCAATCAGCCCCAGCATTTT. Its protein is CASSVDSNQPQHF.

This clonotype was picked up a small number of times. The genes are TRBV20-1 and TRBJ2-3, with D hard to call. V shed 3 bases and J shed 4 bases, with 8 bases lying between them. The CDR3 contains 12 residues. Per the germline V gene, CDR1 is DFQATT and CDR2 is SNEGSKA (reference sequence). This CDR3 reads CSASVVADTQYF. The CDR3 bases are TGCAGTGCTAGTGTTGTGGCAGATACGCAGTATTTT.

This clonotype was counted only a few times. The chain is built from TRBV6-6 and TRBJ1-1, with a weak D call TRBD1 (5 bases). Germline lookup yields CDR1 MNHNY and CDR2 SVGAGI (reference sequence). V gave up 2 bases and J gave up 0 bases, with 10 bases separating them. This CDR3 region has 15 residues. This CDR3 reads CASSYHQTVNTEAFF. DNA of the CDR3: TGTGCCAGCAGTTACCACCAGACAGTGAACACTGAAGCTTTCTTT.

This clonotype came up many times. This rearrangement joins TRBV12-3 or TRBV12-4 to TRBJ1-1, with a possible D match to TRBD1 (5 bases). The CDR3 has 14 residues. Between the trimmed V and J ends, which lost 8 bases and 0 bases, there was a span of 13 bases. CDR3 loop: CASQRAGLNTEAFF. As DNA, the CDR3 is TGTGCCAGCCAGCGGGCAGGGTTGAACACTGAAGCTTTCTTT.

This clonotype was picked up a small number of times. The gene calls are TRBV6-6 and TRBJ1-3; D is uncertain. This CDR3 is built from 12 residues. The germline V gene encodes CDR1 MNHNY and CDR2 SVGAGI (reference sequence). V was pared by 10 bases and J by 0 bases, with 7 bases between. This chain's CDR3 is CATEHSGNTIYF. Here the CDR3 DNA reads TGTGCCACGGAACACTCTGGAAACACCATATATTTT.

V gene TRBV27 combines with J gene TRBJ2-7, with D unclear. Trimming removed 8 bases from V and 4 bases from J, with 21 bases in between. There are 15 residues in the CDR3. From germline, CDR1 is MNHEY and CDR2 SMNVEV (reference sequence). Here the CDR3 DNA reads TGTGCCAGCTCCCTCGGCTCCTACGGACCGTACGAGCAGTACTTC. Its translation: CASSLGSYGPYEQYF.

There are many counts of this clonotype. This chain uses TRBV6-2 or TRBV6-3 with TRBJ2-7, with D possibly called TRBD1 or TRBD2 (5 bases each). The CDR3 runs to 12 residues. V lost 2 bases and J 5 bases, leaving 7 bases between the germline ends. Germline V gene data show CDR1 as MNHEY and CDR2 as SVGEGT. The CDR3 reads CASSYGTDEQYF. CDR3 nucleotide sequence: TGTGCCAGCAGTTACGGGACGGACGAGCAGTACTTC.

CDR3 region: CASSQARGPYEQYF. DNA for the CDR3: TGCGCCAGCAGCCAGGCCAGGGGGCCCTACGAGCAGTACTTC. The chain has TRBV4-3 and TRBJ2-7; 8 nucleotides agree with TRBD1. The ends lost 3 bases at V and 2 bases at J; junction bases unmatched: 3. From germline, CDR1 is LGHNA and CDR2 YSLEER. This CDR3 is built from 14 residues.

The chain employs TRBV5-1 and TRBJ2-5; 10 nucleotides line up with TRBD2. Per germline, CDR1 SGHRS and CDR2 YFSETQ. The V gene end was trimmed by 1 base and the J gene end by 6 bases; junction bases not matched to a gene: 3. The CDR3 sequence is 14 residues long. CDR3 nucleotides: TGCGCCAGCAGCTTGACACTAGCGGGGCAGACCCAGTACTTC. Protein sequence: CASSLTLAGQTQYF.

The rearrangement joins TRBV28 to TRBJ2-5; possibly TRBD2 for D (6 bases). This CDR3 is built from 14 residues. Trimming shortened V by 3 bases and J by 4 bases, and 12 bases separated the two germline ends. Germline V gene sequence: CDR1 MDHEN, CDR2 SYDVKM. CDR3 sequence reads: CASSLRLGPETQYF. The CDR3 DNA is TGTGCCAGCAGTTTGAGACTAGGCCCAGAGACCCAGTACTTC.

The chain couples TRBV3-1 to TRBJ1-1; 7 nucleotides line up with TRBD1. The CDR3 runs 13 residues. CDR1 is LGHDT, CDR2 YNNKEL, per germline (reference sequence). The V and J ends lost 5 bases and 7 bases, in that order; junction bases with no gene match: 7. The CDR3 here is CASSFRGQVEAFF. DNA for the CDR3: TGTGCCAGCAGCTTCCGAGGACAGGTTGAAGCTTTCTTT.

V gene TRBV11-3 combines with J gene TRBJ1-1, with D uncertain. This CDR3 is built from 13 residues. The germline V gene has CDR1 SGHNT and CDR2 YENEEA. Trimming took off 2 bases at V and 3 bases at J, with 7 bases between the two ends. The CDR3: CASSLWMDTEAFF. CDR3 coding DNA: TGTGCCAGCAGCTTATGGATGGACACTGAAGCTTTCTTT. The variable domain in full, completed from reference TRBV11-3 and TRBJ1-1, reads EAGVVQSPRYKIIEKKQPVAFWCNPISGHNTLYWYLQNLGQGPELLIRYENEEAVDDSQLPKDRFSAERLKGVDSTLKIQPAELGDSAVYLCASSLWMDTEAFFGQGTRLTVV.

The chain recombines TRBV20-1 with TRBJ2-3, with 9 bases lining up with TRBD1. Germline V gives CDR1 DFQATT, CDR2 SNEGSKA (reference sequence). The ends lost 5 bases at V and 1 base at J; junction bases unmatched: 1. The length of the CDR3 is 13 residues. CDR3 in amino acids: CSAGTGRTDTQYF. CDR3 nucleotides: TGCAGTGCTGGGACAGGGCGCACAGATACGCAGTATTTT.

This clonotype was found many times. The chain recombines TRBV13 with TRBJ1-5; D possibly corresponds to TRBD1 (6 bases). The ends were cut back, 3 bases at V and 6 bases at J, with 9 bases in the middle. Germline CDR1 PRHDT, CDR2 FYEKMQ (reference sequence). The CDR3 is made up of 13 amino acids. CDR3 amino acids: CASSFQGSQPQHF. Here the CDR3 DNA reads TGTGCCAGCAGCTTCCAGGGGAGTCAGCCCCAGCATTTT.

This clonotype was counted only a few times. The chain uses TRBV5-1 and TRBJ2-2, with a possible D match to TRBD1 (5 bases). The CDR3 contains 16 residues. V was shortened by 0 bases and J by 2 bases, with 11 bases between the two germline ends. CDR1 and CDR2 (germline): SGHRS, YFSETQ. CDR3 nucleotide sequence: TGCGCCAGCAGCTTGGAAGTGGGGCTTAACACCGGGGAGCTGTTTTTT. Residues: CASSLEVGLNTGELFF.